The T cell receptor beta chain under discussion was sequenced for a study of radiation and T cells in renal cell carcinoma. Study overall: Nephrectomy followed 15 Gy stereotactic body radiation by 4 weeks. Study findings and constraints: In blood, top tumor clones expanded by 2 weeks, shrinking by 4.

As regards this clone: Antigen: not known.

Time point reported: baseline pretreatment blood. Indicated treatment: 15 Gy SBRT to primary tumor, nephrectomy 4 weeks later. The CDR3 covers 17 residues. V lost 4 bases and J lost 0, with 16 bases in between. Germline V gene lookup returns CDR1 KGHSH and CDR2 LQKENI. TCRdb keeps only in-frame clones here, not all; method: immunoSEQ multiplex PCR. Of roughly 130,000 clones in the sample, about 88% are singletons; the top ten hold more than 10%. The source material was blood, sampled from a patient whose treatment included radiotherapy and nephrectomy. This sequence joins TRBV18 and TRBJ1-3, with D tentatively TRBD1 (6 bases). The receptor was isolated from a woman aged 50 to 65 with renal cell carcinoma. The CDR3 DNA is TGTGCCAGCTCACTTTTACAGGGAACGAGCTCTGGAAACACCATATATTTT. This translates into CASSLLQGTSSGNTIYF.